One T cell receptor beta chain is described in this entry. The junction had 6 bases not matched to a gene; V was cut back by 6 bases and J by 5 bases. This CDR3 comprises 13 residues. Germline loops: CDR1 MGHDK, CDR2 SYGVNS. Of the isolated RNA, all was reverse transcribed, and so the sequenced material was expressed TCRB transcripts. Clones were sequenced by immunoSEQ multiplex PCR, and TCRdb holds only the in-frame ones, with some missing. The sample shows 200,000 to 250,000 clones, about 10% of them seen only once. This record belongs to a study of beta chain features in type 1 diabetes. The sequencing sample was made of naive CD4+ T cells from blood. This chain connects TRBV25-1 to TRBJ1-1, with TRBD1 matching 7 bases. This receptor was obtained from a woman aged 18 to 35 in good health. The DNA for the CDR3 is TGTGCCAGCAGAGGACAGGTTGGGACTGAAGCTTTCTTT. Protein product: CASRGQVGTEAFF.